This T cell receptor (beta chain) was recorded in a study of blood T cell repertoires in COVID-19. Germline CDR1 and CDR2: SGHDT and YYEEEE. The CDR3 contains 15 residues. V lost 7 bases, J lost 8 bases, and 14 bases stayed unmatched. Repertoires were generated with immunoSEQ multiplex PCR, while TCRdb's copy carries only in-frame clones and drops some. The sample carries around 65,000 clones, roughly three quarters recorded once. Sequencing was performed on peripheral blood. This chain links TRBV5-6 with TRBJ2-2; 7 bases map to TRBD2. The TCR originated in a human donor in a cohort sampled during active COVID-19. The CDR3 loop reads CASLSGGASVGELFF. CDR3 DNA: TGTGCCAGCCTCTCGGGGGGTGCGTCTGTAGGGGAGCTGTTTTTT.